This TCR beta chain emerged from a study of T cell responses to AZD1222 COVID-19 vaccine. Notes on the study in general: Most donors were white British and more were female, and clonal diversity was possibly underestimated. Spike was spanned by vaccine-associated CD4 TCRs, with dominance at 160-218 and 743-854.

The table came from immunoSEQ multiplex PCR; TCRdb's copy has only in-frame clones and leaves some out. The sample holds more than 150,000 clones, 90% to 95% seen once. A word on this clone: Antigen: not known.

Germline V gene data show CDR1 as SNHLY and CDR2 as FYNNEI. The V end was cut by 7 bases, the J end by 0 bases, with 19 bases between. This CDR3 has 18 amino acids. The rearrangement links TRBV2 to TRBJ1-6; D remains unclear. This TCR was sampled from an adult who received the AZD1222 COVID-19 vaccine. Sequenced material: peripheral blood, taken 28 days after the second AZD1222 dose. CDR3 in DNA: TGTGCCAGCACCTACTGGGGTCCGGCGAGCTCCTATAATTCACCCCTCCACTTT. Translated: CASTYWGPASSYNSPLHF.